What follows describes a single T cell receptor (beta chain). No antigen is known for it. The authors made TCR cDNA by 5'RACE template switching, adding a universal primer site and UMIs. Each CDR3 protein is one row after TCRdb ran MiXCR on the 5' RACE reads. The sample lists about 430,000 distinct CDR3 sequences, approximately 18% seen once, with roughly a sixth in the top ten. The data were obtained in a study of T cells after yellow fever vaccination. About the study: Those fractions that held only low numbers of cells were prepared using the SMART-Seq v4 Ultra Low Input RNA kit.

Whole-study findings and limits: Shared CD4/CD8 clonotypes were a small share, likely from convergent recombination. By day 5 rather than day 15, the secondary response had peaked, though it was weaker.

The clonotype comes from a man between 18 and 29 years old who received the YFV17D yellow fever vaccine. This material consisted of PBMCs, taken before the yellow fever booster vaccination.

The CDR3 DNA follows: TGTGCCAGCAGCTTACGGCAGGTGCTGAACACTGAAGCTTTCTTT. Its translation is CASSLRQVLNTEAFF. The gene calls are TRBV7-2 and TRBJ1-1; D not certain. V lost 2 bases and J lost 0, with 10 bases in between. CDR3 length equals 15 residues. Germline V gene sequence: CDR1 SGHTA, CDR2 FQGNSA.